This TCR beta chain was identified during a study of blood T cell repertoires in COVID-19 (dated by TCRdb to about 2020). About the investigation overall: The collaborator samples originated in the United States, Italy and Spain and spanned the acute and convalescent phases of COVID-19. The prospective study material was composed of cDNA or gDNA derived from T cells, B-cell-depleted T cells, or PBMCs. Subjects who had been exposed to COVID-19, were actively infected with it, or had recovered from it provided the deeply sampled blood TCRbeta repertoires that made up the dataset. The repertoires were made available in a free public database intended to serve as a resource for research on the immune response to SARS-CoV-2. Samples were obtained from the ongoing ImmuneRACE study (first 160 participants) and from over 1,000 subjects provided by 6 global collaborators. Nearly every sample came with metadata listing a de-identified subject ID, COVID-19 status, age in years and sex. Where HLA class I and class II types were available, the types were taken from metadata supplied by the sample provider, not from assay-based typing. Study-wide findings and limitations: Clinical and demographic metadata were provided uncurated, with the amount varying by source and participant.

TCRbeta CDR3 regions were amplified from genomic DNA using the immunoSEQ Assay, a bias-controlled multiplex PCR. The published analysis was carried out like this. Nucleated cell counts per sample were estimated from amplification of reference gene primers within the assay. Sequence reads were collapsed and filtered to measure the absolute abundance of every unique TCRbeta CDR3 rearrangement. For each sample, productive Simpson clonality was calculated by taking the square root of Simpson's diversity index across productive rearrangements. TCRdb re-hosts the immuneACCESS table, in-frame sequences only. Its copies lack some clones; in the studies checked, an unresolved V gene accounts for under half of them, and the cause for the rest is not known. V and J calls and clone size follow that table, whereas D and trimming were derived from the DNA. A total of about 190,000 clones appear in this sample, roughly 80% of them only once. The ten most abundant clones make up approximately 13% of the sample.

Collaborating institutions collected whole blood in K2EDTA tubes following their own protocols. For TCRbeta analysis, collaborators shipped samples as frozen whole blood, isolated PBMCs, or DNA extracted from either of those sample types. V has 4 bases trimmed and J has 1 base trimmed; junction bases matching no gene number 16. The CDR3 runs 19 residues from the cysteine to the phenylalanine. Of the read, only the CDR3 DNA is kept; its 57 bases are in frame from base 1. The germline V gene (reference sequence) supplies CDR1 LNHDA and CDR2 SQIVND. This clone was seen a handful of times. No cognate antigen has been identified for it. No much larger clone exists at a distance of one base, and base qualities are not known.

The TCR originated in a woman in her 50s with acute or convalescent COVID-19. Material: peripheral blood. The chain was built from TRBV19 and TRBJ1-1; 9 central nucleotides agree with TRBD1. The CDR3 protein is CASSTDGPGQGIRNTEAFF. Here is the DNA: TGTGCCAGTAGTACAGACGGGCCGGGACAGGGTATAAGGAACACTGAAGCTTTCTTT.